The rows below give T cell receptor beta chains drawn from one sample of a study of glioma-infiltrating T cells. One entry per CDR3 protein results from TCRdb running MiXCR on the multiplex PCR reads. The table lists 100,000 to 150,000 distinct CDR3 sequences, 24% of them singletons. Sequencing used glioma tissue, nonneoplastic brain tissue, or PBMCs (not recorded which). All receptors come from a human donor with low-grade glioma or glioblastoma, undergoing nonglioma brain surgery, or in good health (not recorded which). Each CDR3 is given with its conserved first and last residue. Fields, in order: D gene, J gene, V gene, clone size, CDR3 DNA, CDR3 protein. The D gene is left open where the match is weak. For some rows the clone size is stated as once, few or many, or as a class when expanded; others skip it.

D: NA; J: TRBJ2-2; V: TRBV11-2; size: NA; DNA: TGTGCCAGCAGCCCCTCGAACACCGGGGAGCTGTTTTTT; CDR3: CASSPSNTGELFF
D: TRBD1; J: TRBJ1-1; V: TRBV3-1; size: many; DNA: TGTGCCAGCAGCCACCGGACAGGGCGGACTGAAGCTTTCTTT; CDR3: CASSHRTGRTEAFF
D: NA; J: TRBJ2-5; V: TRBV7-6; size: few; DNA: TGTGCCAGCAGCCCTAGCACTAGGGGAGGAGAGACCCAGTACTTC; CDR3: CASSPSTRGGETQYF
D: TRBD2; J: TRBJ2-1; V: TRBV7-9; size: NA; DNA: TGTGCCAGCAGCTTCTCTAGCGGGGGGGAGCAGTTCTTC; CDR3: CASSFSSGGEQFF
D: NA; J: TRBJ1-4; V: TRBV2; size: few; DNA: TGTGCCAGCAGGGTCCGGACGCCTAATGAAAAACTGTTTTTT; CDR3: CASRVRTPNEKLFF
D: NA; J: TRBJ2-1; V: TRBV6-1; size: few; DNA: TGTGCCAGCAGAGAGGGGTTTCTCCCGGATGAGCAGTTCTTC; CDR3: CASREGFLPDEQFF
D: TRBD1; J: TRBJ1-5; V: TRBV15; size: once; DNA: TGTGCCACCAGCACCGGGACAGGGAATCAGCCCCAGCATTTT; CDR3: CATSTGTGNQPQHF
D: TRBD1; J: TRBJ2-5; V: TRBV6-6; size: NA; DNA: TGTGCCAGCAGTTACTCATGGACAGGTTCACAAGAGACCCAGTACTTC; CDR3: CASSYSWTGSQETQYF
D: NA; J: TRBJ2-1; V: TRBV10-3; size: many; DNA: TGTGCCATCAGCGAGGCAGGGGCCACCCCCTCCTACAATGAGCAGTTCTTC; CDR3: CAISEAGATPSYNEQFF
D: TRBD1; J: TRBJ2-3; V: TRBV6-4; size: NA; DNA: TGTGCCAGCAGTCCTTGGACAGGGGGCATAGATACGCAGTATTTT; CDR3: CASSPWTGGIDTQYF
D: NA; J: TRBJ2-3; V: TRBV6-1; size: many; DNA: TGTGCCAGCAGTCGACAGTTTGGCACTGATACGCAGTATTTT; CDR3: CASSRQFGTDTQYF
D: TRBD2; J: TRBJ2-3; V: TRBV28; size: few; DNA: TGTGCCAGCAGTACCGGGATAGCGGGGGGCACAACCACAGATACGCAGTATTTT; CDR3: CASSTGIAGGTTTDTQYF
D: NA; J: TRBJ2-3; V: TRBV29-1; size: few; DNA: TGCAGCGGCCGAAGAGCAGCAGATACGCAGTATTTT; CDR3: CSGRRAADTQYF
D: TRBD1; J: TRBJ2-3; V: TRBV20-1; size: many; DNA: TGCAGTGCTCACCGACCCGGGACAGGGAACGGGTTT; CDR3: CSAHRPGTGNGF